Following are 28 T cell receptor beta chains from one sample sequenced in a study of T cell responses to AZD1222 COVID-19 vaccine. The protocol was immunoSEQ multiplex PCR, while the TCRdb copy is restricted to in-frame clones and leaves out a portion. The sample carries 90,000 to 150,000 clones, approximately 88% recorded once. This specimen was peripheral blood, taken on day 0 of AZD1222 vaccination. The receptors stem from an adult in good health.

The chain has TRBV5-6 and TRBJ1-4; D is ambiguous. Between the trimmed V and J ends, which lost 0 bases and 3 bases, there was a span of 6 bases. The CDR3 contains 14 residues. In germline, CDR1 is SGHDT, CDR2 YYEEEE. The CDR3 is CASSLGRANEKLFF. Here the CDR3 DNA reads TGTGCCAGCAGCTTGGGAAGAGCTAATGAAAAACTGTTTTTT.

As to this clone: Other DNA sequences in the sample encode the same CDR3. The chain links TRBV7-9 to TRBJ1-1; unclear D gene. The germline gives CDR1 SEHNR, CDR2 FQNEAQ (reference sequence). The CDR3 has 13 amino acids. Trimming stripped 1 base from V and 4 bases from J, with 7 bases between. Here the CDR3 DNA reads TGTGCCAGCAGCTTAGGGGGTGCCACTGAAGCTTTCTTT. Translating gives CASSLGGATEAFF.

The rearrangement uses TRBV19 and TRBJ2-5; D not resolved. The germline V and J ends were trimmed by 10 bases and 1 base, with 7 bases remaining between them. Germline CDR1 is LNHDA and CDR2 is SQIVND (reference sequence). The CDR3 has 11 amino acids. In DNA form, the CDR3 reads TGTGCCACAAGGCGCCAAGAGACCCAGTACTTC. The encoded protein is CATRRQETQYF.

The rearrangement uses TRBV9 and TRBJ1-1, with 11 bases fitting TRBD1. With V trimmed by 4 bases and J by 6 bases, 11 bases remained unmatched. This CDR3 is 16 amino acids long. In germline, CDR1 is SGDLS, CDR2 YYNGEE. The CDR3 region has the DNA TGTGCCAGCAGCAAAAGGACAGGGGGCGTCCCACCTGAAGCTTTCTTT. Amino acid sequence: CASSKRTGGVPPEAFF.

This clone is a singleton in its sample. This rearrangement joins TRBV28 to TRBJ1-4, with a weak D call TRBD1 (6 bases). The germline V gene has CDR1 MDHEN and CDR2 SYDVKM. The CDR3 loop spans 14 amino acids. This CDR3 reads CVAASGGRREKLFF. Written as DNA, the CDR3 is TGTGTCGCGGCCAGCGGGGGGCGAAGGGAAAAACTGTTTTTT.

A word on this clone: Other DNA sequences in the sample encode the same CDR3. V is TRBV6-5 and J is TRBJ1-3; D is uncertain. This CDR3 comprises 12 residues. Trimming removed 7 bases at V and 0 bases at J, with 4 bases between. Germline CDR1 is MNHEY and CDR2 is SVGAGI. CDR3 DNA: TGTGCCAGCACCTCCTCTGGAAACACCATATATTTT. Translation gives CASTSSGNTIYF.

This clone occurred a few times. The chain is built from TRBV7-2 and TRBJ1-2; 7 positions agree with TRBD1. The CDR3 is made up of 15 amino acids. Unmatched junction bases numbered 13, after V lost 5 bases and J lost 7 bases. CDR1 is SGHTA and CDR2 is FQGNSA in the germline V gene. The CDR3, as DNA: TGTGCCAGCAGCGACTACAGGGGTTATACGGGTGGCTACACCTTC. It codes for CASSDYRGYTGGYTF.

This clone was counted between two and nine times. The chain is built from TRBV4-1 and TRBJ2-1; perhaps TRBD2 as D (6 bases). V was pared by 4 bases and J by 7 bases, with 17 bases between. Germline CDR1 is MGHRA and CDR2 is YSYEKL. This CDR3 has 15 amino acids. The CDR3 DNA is TGCGCCAGCAGCCCAGAGGAGTCGGGACTGAATGAGCAGTTCTTC. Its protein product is CASSPEESGLNEQFF.

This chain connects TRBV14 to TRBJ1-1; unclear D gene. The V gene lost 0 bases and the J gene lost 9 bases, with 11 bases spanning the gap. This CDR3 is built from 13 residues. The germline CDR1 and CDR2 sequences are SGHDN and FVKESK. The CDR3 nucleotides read TGTGCCAGCAGCCAAGATCCCGGGGTTAAAGCTTTCTTT. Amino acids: CASSQDPGVKAFF.

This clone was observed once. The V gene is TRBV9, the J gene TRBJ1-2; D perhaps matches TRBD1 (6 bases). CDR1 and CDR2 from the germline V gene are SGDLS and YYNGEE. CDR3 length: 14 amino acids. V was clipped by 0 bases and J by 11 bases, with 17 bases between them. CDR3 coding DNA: TGTGCCAGCAGCGTAGCGTCAGGGGAGTTCCGGTACACCTTC. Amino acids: CASSVASGEFRYTF.

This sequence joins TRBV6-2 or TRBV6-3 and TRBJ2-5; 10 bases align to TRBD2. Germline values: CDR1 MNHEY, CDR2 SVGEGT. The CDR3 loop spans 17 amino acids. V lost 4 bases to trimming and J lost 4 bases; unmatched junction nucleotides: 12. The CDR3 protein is CASSSGGTSGIGETQYF. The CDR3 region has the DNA TGTGCCAGCAGTTCAGGGGGAACTAGCGGGATTGGAGAGACCCAGTACTTC.

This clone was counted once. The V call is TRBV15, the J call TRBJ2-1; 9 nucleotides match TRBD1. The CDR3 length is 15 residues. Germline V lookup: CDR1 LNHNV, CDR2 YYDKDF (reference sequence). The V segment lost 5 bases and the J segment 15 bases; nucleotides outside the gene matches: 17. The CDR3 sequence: CATSGGDRAADGAFF. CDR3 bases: TGTGCCACCAGCGGAGGGGACAGGGCCGCAGATGGAGCGTTCTTC.

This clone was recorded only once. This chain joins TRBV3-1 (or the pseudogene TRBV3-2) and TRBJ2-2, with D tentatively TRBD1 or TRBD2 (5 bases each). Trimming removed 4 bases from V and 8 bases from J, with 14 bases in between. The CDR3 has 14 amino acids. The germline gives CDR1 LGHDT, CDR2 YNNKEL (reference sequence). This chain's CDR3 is CASSLPGTAGELFF. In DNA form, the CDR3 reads TGTGCCAGCAGCCTCCCCGGGACCGCTGGGGAGCTGTTTTTT.

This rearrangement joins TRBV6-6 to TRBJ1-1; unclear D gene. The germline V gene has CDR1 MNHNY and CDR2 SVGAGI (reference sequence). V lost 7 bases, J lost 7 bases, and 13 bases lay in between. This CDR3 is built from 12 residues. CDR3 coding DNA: TGTGCCAGCATGTCTACATGGGATGAAGCTTTCTTT. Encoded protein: CASMSTWDEAFF.

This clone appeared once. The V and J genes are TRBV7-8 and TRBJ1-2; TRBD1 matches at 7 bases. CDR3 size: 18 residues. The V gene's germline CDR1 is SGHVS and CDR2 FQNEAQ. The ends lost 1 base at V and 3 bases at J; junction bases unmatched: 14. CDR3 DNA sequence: TGTGCCAGCAGCTTAGATTTTATTGTTGGGACAGACCACTATGGCTACACCTTC. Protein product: CASSLDFIVGTDHYGYTF.

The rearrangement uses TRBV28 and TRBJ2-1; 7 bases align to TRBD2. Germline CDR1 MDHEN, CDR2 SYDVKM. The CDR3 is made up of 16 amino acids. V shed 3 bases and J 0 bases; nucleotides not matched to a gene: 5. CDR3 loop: CASSFWEGSSYNEQFF. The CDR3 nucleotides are TGTGCCAGCAGTTTTTGGGAGGGGAGCTCCTACAATGAGCAGTTCTTC.

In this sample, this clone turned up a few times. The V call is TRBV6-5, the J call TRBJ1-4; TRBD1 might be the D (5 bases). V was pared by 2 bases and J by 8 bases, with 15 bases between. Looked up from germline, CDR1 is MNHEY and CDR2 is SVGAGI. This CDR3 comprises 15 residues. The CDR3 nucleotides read TGTGCCAGCAGTTACGGGGCAGAGTTTGGAGAAAAACTGTTTTTT. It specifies CASSYGAEFGEKLFF.

CDR3 sequence (DNA): TGCGCCAGCAGTCAATCGAAAATGATGGGACCCAACTATGGCTACACCTTC. This sequence encodes CASSQSKMMGPNYGYTF. The chain joins TRBV23-1 to TRBJ1-2; possibly TRBD1 for D (5 bases). TRBV23-1 is sorted into the ORF group, with uncertain function. CDR3 length: 17 amino acids. V lost 0 bases and J lost 2, with 16 bases in between.

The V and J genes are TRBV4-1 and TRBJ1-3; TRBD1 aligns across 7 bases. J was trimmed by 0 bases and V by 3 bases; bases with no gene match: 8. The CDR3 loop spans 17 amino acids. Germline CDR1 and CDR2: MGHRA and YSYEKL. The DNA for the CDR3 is TGCGCCAGCAGCCAGATAGGGGGCGCACACTCTGGAAACACCATATATTTT. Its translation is CASSQIGGAHSGNTIYF.

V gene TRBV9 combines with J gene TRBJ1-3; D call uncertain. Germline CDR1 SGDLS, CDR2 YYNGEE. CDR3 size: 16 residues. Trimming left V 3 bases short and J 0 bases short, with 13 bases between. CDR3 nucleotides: TGTGCCAGCAGCGGAGGTCACACGAGCTCTGGAAACACCATATATTTT. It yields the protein CASSGGHTSSGNTIYF.

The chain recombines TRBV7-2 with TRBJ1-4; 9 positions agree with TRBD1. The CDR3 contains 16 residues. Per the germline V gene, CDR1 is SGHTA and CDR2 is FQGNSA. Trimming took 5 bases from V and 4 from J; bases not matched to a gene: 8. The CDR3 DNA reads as TGTGCCAGCAGCGCTTCTACAGGGGGCCTTAATGAAAAACTGTTTTTT. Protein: CASSASTGGLNEKLFF.

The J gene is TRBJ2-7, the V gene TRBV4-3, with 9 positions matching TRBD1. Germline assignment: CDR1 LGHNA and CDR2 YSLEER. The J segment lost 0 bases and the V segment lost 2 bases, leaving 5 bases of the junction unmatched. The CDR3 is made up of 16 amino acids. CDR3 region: CASSQLPGQGSYEQYF. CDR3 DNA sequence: TGCGCCAGCAGCCAACTGCCGGGACAGGGCTCCTACGAGCAGTACTTC.

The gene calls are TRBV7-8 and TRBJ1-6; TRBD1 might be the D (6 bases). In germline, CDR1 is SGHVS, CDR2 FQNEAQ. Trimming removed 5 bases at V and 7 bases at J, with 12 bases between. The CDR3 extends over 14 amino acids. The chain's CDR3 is CASSQDRNNSPLHF. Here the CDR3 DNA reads TGTGCCAGCAGCCAGGACAGAAACAATTCACCCCTCCACTTT.

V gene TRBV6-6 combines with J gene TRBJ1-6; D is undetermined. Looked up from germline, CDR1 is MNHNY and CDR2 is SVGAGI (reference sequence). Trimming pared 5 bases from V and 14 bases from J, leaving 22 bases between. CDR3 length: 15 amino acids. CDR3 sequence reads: CASSATRYQPLSLHF. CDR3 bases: TGTGCCAGCAGTGCGACCAGGTACCAGCCTCTATCCCTCCACTTT.

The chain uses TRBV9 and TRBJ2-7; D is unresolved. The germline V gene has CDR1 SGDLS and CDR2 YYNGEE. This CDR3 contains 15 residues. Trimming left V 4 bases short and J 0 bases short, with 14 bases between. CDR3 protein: CASSTEDGSSYEQYF. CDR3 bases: TGTGCCAGCAGCACCGAGGACGGAAGCTCCTACGAGCAGTACTTC.

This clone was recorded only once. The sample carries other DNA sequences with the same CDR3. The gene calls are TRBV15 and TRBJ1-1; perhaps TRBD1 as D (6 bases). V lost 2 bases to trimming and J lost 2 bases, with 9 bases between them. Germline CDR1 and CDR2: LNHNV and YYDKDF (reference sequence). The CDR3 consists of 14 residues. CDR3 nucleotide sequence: TGTGCCACCAGCAGACAGGGGCAAAACACTGAAGCTTTCTTT. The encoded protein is CATSRQGQNTEAFF.

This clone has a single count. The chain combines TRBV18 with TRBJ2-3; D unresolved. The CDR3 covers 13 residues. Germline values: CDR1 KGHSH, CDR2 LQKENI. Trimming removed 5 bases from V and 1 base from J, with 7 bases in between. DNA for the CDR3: TGTGCCAGCTCATTACAGCGCACAGATACGCAGTATTTT. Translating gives CASSLQRTDTQYF.

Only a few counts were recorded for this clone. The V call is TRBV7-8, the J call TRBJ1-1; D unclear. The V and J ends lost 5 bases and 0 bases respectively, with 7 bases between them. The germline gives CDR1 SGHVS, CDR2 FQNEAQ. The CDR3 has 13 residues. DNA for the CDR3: TGTGCCAGCAGCCTCCAGATGAACACTGAAGCTTTCTTT. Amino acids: CASSLQMNTEAFF.